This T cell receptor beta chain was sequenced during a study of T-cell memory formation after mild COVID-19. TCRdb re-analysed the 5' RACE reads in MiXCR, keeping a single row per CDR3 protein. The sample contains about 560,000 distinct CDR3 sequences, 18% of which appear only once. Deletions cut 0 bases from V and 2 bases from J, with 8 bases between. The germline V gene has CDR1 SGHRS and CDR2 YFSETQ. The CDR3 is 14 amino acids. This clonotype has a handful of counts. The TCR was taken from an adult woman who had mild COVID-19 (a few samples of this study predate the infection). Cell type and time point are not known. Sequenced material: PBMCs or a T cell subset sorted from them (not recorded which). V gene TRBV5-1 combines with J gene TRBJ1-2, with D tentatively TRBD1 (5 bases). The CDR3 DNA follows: TGCGCCAGCAGCTTGGTCCGGGGGAACTATGGCTACACCTTC. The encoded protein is CASSLVRGNYGYTF.